This T cell receptor beta chain is from a study of T cell responses to AZD1222 COVID-19 vaccine. As for this clone: Its antigen remains unknown.

Repertoires were generated with immunoSEQ multiplex PCR, while TCRdb's copy carries only in-frame clones and drops some. The sample lists approximately 120,000 clones; 90% were seen once. Looked up from germline, CDR1 is SQVTM and CDR2 is ANQGSEA. The CDR3 sequence is 13 residues long. V was shortened by 4 bases and J by 0 bases, with 7 bases between the two germline ends. Findings of the study overall: There were mostly white British donors and more females than males, and clonal diversity was possibly underestimated. Seropositive at baseline were only a handful of AZD1222 recipients.

Sequencing was performed on peripheral blood, taken on day 0 of MenACWY control vaccination. V gene TRBV29-1 combines with J gene TRBJ2-1; no clear D. This TCR came from an adult in good health. For the CDR3, the DNA is TGCAGCGTTGTTGCAGTCTCCTACAATGAGCAGTTCTTC. Its translation: CSVVAVSYNEQFF.